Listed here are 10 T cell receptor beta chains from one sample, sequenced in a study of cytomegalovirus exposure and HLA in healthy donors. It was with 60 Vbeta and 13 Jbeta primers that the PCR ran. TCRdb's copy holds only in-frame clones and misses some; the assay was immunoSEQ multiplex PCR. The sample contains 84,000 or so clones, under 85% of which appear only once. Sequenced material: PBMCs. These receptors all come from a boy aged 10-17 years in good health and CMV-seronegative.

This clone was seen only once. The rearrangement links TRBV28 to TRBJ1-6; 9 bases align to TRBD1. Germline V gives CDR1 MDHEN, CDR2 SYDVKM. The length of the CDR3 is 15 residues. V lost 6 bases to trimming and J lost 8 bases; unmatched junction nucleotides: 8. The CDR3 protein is CASSWRGQGYSPLHF. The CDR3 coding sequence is TGTGCCAGCAGCTGGCGGGGACAGGGTTATTCACCCCTCCACTTT.

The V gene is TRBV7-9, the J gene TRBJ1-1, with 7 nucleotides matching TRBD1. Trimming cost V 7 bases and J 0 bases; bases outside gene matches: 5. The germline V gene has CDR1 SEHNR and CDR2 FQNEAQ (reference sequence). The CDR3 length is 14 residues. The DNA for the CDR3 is TGTGCCAGCAAGCCCGGACAGGTGAACACTGAAGCTTTCTTT. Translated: CASKPGQVNTEAFF.

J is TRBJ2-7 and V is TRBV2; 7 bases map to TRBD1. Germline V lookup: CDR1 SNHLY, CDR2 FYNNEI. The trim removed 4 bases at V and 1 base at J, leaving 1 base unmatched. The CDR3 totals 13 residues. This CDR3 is CASSGTGSYEQYF. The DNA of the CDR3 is TGTGCCAGCAGTGGGACAGGATCCTACGAGCAGTACTTC.

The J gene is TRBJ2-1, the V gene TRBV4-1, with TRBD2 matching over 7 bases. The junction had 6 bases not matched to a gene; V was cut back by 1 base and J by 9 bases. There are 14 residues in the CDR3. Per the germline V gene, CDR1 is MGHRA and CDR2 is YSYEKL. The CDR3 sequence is CASSQGASGAEQFF. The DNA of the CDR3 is TGCGCCAGCAGCCAAGGCGCAAGCGGGGCTGAGCAGTTCTTC.

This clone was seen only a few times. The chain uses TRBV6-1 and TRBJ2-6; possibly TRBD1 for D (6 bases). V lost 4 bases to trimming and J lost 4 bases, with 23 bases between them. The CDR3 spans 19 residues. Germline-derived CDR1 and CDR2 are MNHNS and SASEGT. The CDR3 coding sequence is TGTGCCAGCAGTGGGACACAGGGACCTGGGGGCAGCGGGGCCAACGTCCTGACTTTC. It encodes CASSGTQGPGGSGANVLTF.

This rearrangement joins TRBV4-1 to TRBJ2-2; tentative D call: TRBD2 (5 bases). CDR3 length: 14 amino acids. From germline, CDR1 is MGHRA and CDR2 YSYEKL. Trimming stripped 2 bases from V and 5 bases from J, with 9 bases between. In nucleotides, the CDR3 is TGCGCCAGCAGCCAATTAAGCGGTACCGGGGAGCTGTTTTTT. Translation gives CASSQLSGTGELFF.

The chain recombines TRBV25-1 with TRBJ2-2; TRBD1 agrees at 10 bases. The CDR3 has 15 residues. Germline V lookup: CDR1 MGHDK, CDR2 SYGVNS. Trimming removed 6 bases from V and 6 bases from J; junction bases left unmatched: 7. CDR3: CASSRDRGWSGELFF. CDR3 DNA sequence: TGTGCCAGCAGCCGGGACAGGGGCTGGTCCGGGGAGCTGTTTTTT. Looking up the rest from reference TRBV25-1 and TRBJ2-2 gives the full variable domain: EADIYQTPRYLVIGTGKKITLECSQTMGHDKMYWYQQDPGMELHLIHYSYGVNSTEKGDLSSESTVSRIRTEHFPLTLESARPSHTSQYLCASSRDRGWSGELFFGEGSRLTVL.

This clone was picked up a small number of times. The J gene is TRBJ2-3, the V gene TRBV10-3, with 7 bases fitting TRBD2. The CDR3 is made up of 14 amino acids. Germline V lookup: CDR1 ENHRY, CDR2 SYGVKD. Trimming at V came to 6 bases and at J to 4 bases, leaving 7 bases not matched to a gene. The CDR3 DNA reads TGTGCCATCAGGGAAGCGGGGTCATCAGATACGCAGTATTTT. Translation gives CAIREAGSSDTQYF.

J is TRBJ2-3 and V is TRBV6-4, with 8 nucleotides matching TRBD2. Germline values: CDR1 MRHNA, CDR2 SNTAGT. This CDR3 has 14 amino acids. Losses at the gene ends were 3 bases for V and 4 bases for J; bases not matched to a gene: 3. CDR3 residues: CASSEAGGSDTQYF. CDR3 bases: TGTGCCAGCAGTGAGGCGGGAGGCTCAGATACGCAGTATTTT.

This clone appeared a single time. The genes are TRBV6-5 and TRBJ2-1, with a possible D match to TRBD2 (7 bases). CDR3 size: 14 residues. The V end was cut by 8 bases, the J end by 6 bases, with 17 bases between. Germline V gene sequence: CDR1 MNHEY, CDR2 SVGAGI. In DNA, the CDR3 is TGTGCCAGCGGGGGGGGCGGAAGAATCAATGAGCAGTTCTTC. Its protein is CASGGGGRINEQFF.